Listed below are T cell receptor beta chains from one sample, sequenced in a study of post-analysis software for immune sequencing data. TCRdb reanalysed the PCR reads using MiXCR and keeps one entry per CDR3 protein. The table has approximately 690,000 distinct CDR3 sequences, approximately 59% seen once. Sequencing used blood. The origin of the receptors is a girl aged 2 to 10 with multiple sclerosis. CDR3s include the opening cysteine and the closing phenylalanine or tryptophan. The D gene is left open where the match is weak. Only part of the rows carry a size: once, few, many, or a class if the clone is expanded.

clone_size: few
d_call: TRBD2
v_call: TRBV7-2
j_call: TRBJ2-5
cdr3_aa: CASSDRVLAGGTYQETQYF
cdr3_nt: TGTGCCAGCAGCGACCGGGTCTTAGCGGGGGGTACATACCAAGAGACCCAGTACTTC

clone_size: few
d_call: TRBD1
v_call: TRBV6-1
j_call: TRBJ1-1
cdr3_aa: CASSEGQGISGTEAFF
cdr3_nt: TGTGCCAGCAGTGAGGGACAGGGGATTTCGGGGACTGAAGCTTTCTTT

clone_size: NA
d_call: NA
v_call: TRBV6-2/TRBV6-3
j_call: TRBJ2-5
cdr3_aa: CASRGTTEAETQYF
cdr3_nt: TGTGCCAGCAGAGGAACCACGGAGGCAGAGACCCAGTACTTC

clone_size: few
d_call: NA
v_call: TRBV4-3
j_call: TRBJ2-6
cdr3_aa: CASSTGPGANVLTF
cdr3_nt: TGCGCCAGCAGTACAGGGCCCGGGGCCAACGTCCTGACTTTC

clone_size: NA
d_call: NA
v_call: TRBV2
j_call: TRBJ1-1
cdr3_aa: CASSEGQKYTEAFF
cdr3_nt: TGTGCCAGCAGTGAGGGTCAGAAATACACTGAAGCTTTCTTT

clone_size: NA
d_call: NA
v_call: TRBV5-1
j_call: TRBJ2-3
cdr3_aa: CASSLVGAETDTQYF
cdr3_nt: TGCGCCAGCAGCTTGGTGGGGGCCGAGACAGATACGCAGTATTTT

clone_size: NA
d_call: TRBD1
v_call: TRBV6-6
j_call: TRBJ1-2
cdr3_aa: CASTPTGYMGYTF
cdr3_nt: TGTGCCAGCACCCCGACAGGGTATATGGGCTACACCTTC

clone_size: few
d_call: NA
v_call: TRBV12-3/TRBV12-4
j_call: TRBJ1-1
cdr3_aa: CASSRQGRKAFF
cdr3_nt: TGTGCCAGCAGCCGTCAGGGGCGTAAAGCTTTCTTT

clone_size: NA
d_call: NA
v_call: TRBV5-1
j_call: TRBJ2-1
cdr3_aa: CASSLVGRSSSYNEQFF
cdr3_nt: TGCGCCAGCAGCTTGGTGGGACGGAGCAGCTCCTACAATGAGCAGTTCTTC

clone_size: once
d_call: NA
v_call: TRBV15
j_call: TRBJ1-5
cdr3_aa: CATSRETGRQPQHF
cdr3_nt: TGTGCCACCAGCAGAGAGACGGGCCGGCAGCCCCAGCATTTT

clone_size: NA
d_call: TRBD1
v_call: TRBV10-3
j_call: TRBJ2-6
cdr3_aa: CAISALTGAGANVLTF
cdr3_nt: TGTGCCATCAGCGCTTTAACAGGGGCTGGGGCCAACGTCCTGACTTTC

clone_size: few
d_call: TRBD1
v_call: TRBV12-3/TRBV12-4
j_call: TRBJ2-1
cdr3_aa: CASSVYVTGRNEQFF
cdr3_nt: TGTGCCAGCAGTGTGTATGTGACAGGGAGAAATGAGCAGTTCTTC

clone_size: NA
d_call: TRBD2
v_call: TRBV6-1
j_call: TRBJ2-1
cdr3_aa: CASSIAGGLYNEQFF
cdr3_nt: TGTGCCAGCAGTATAGCGGGAGGCCTTTACAATGAGCAGTTCTTC

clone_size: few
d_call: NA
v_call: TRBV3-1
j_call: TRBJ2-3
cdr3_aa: CASSQGLRGFVSDTQYF
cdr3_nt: TGTGCCAGCAGCCAGGGACTGCGGGGTTTCGTCTCAGATACGCAGTATTTT

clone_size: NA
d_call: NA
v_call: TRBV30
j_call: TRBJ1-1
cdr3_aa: CAWSSLAGVTEAFF
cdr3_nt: TGTGCCTGGAGTTCACTCGCAGGGGTAACTGAAGCTTTCTTT

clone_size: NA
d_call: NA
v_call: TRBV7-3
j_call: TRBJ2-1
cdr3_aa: CASSPGVGGPPYNEQFF
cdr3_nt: TGTGCCAGCAGCCCTGGGGTAGGCGGCCCTCCCTACAATGAGCAGTTCTTC

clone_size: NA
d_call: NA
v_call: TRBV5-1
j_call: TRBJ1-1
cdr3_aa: CASSWYGQGGTEAFF
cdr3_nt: TGCGCCAGCAGCTGGTATGGGCAGGGAGGGACTGAAGCTTTCTTT

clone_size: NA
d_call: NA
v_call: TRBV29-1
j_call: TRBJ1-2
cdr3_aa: CSVEDNMGAAGYTF
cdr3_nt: TGCAGCGTTGAAGATAACATGGGGGCAGCGGGCTACACCTTC

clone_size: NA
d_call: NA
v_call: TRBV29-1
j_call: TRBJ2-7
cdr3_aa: CSWGRERSYEQYF
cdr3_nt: TGCAGCTGGGGGCGGGAGCGCTCCTACGAGCAGTACTTC

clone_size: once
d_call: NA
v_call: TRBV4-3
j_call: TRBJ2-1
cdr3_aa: CASSQEGSSSSYNEQFF
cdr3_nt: TGCGCCAGCAGCCAAGAAGGGTCTTCAAGCTCCTACAATGAGCAGTTCTTC

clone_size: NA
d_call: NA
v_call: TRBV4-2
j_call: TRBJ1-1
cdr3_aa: CASSNRDNTEAFF
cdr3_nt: TGTGCCAGCAGCAACCGGGACAATACTGAAGCTTTCTTT

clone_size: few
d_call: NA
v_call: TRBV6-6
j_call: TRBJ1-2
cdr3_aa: CASSGDLYGYTF
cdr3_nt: TGTGCCAGCAGTGGGGACCTCTATGGCTACACCTTC

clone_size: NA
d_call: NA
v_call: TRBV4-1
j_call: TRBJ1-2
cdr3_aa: CASSQVQGGYGYTF
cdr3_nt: TGCGCCAGCAGCCAAGTACAGGGTGGTTATGGCTACACCTTC

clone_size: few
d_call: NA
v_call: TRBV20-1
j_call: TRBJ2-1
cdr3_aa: CRPGLRPYNEQFF
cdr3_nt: TGCAGACCCGGGCTCCGTCCCTACAATGAGCAGTTCTTC

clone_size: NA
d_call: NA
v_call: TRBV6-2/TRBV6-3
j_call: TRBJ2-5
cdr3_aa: CASQAVQETQYF
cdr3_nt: TGTGCCAGCCAGGCAGTTCAAGAGACCCAGTACTTC

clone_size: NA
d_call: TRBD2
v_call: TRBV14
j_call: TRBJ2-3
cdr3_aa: CASSQDFGGGRTDTQYF
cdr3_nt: TGTGCCAGCAGCCAAGATTTCGGCGGGGGGCGCACAGATACGCAGTATTTT

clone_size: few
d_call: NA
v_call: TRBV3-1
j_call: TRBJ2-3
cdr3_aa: CASSQDSGPHTDTQYF
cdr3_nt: TGTGCCAGCAGCCAAGACAGCGGCCCCCACACGGATACGCAGTATTTT

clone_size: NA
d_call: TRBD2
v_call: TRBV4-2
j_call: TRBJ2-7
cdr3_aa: CASSQGGTSGNEQYF
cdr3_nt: TGTGCCAGCAGCCAAGGAGGGACTAGCGGAAACGAGCAGTACTTC

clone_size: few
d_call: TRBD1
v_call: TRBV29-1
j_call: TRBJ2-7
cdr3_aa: CSARQGPSNEQYF
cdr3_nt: TGCAGCGCCCGACAGGGCCCCTCGAACGAGCAGTACTTC

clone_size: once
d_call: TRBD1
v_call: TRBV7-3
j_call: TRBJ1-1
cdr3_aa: CASSLGGGAEAFF
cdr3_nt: TGTGCCAGCAGCTTAGGAGGGGGCGCTGAAGCTTTCTTT

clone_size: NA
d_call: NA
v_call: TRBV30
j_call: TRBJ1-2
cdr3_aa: CAWSIRRQSYGYTF
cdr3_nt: TGTGCCTGGAGTATAAGGCGGCAGAGCTATGGCTACACCTTC

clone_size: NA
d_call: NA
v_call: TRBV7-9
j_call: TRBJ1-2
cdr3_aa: CASSLEDRRGHTF
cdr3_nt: TGTGCCAGCAGCTTAGAGGACAGAAGGGGCCACACCTTC

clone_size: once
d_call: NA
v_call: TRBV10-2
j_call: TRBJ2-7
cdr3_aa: CASRARGRFDEQYF
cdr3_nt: TGCGCCAGCAGGGCTCGGGGCCGCTTCGACGAGCAGTACTTC

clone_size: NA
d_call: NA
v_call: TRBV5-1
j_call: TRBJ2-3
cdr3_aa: CASSLEGYTTDTQYF
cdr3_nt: TGCGCCAGCAGCTTGGAGGGCTATACCACAGATACGCAGTATTTT

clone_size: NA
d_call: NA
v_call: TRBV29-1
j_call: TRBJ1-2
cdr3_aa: CSVPRVLRGYTF
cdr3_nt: TGCAGCGTTCCCAGGGTTCTCCGCGGCTACACCTTC

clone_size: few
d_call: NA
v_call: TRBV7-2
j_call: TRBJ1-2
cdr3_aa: CASSLAKRGPTYGYTF
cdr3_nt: TGTGCCAGCAGCTTGGCGAAGAGGGGACCAACCTACGGCTACACCTTC

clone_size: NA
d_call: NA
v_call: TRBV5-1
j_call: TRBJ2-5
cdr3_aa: CASSKEGQQETQYF
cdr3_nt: TGCGCCAGCAGTAAAGAAGGACAGCAAGAGACCCAGTACTTC

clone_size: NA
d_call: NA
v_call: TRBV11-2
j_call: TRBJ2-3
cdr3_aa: CASSRVRTDTQYF
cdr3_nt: TGTGCCAGCAGCAGGGTGAGGACAGATACGCAGTATTTT

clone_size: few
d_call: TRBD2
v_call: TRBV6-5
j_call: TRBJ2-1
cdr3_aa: CASSYETSGYNEQFF
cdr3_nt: TGTGCCAGCAGTTACGAGACTAGCGGGTACAATGAGCAGTTCTTC

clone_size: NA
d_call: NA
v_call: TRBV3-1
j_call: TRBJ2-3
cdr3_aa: CASSHRAVTDTQYF
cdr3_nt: TGTGCCAGCAGCCACCGTGCGGTCACAGATACGCAGTATTTT

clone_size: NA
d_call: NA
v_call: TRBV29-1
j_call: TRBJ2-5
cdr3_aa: CSVEQGYQETQYF
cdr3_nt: TGCAGCGTTGAACAGGGGTACCAAGAGACCCAGTACTTC

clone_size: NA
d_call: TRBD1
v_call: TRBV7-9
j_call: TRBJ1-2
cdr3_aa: CASSLRPGGDYGYTF
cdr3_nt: TGTGCCAGCAGCTTAAGGCCAGGGGGCGACTATGGCTACACCTTC

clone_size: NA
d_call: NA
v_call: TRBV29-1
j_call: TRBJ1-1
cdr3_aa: CSVPSPQGAEAFF
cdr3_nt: TGCAGCGTCCCTTCTCCTCAGGGAGCTGAAGCTTTCTTT

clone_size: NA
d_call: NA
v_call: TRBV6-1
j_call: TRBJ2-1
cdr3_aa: CASTTGRISYNEQFF
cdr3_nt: TGTGCCAGCACAACAGGACGGATTTCCTACAATGAGCAGTTCTTC

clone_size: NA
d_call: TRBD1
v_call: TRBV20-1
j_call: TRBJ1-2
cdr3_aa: CSASAGTGHSSHGYTF
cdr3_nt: TGCAGTGCTAGCGCCGGGACAGGGCATAGTAGCCATGGCTACACCTTC

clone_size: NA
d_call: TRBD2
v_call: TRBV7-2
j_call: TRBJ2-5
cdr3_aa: CASSLEGGRAQYF
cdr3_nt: TGTGCCAGCAGCTTAGAGGGAGGGAGGGCCCAGTACTTC

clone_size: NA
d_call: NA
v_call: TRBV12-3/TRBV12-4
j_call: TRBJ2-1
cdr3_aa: CASSLTGVINEQFF
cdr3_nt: TGTGCCAGCAGTTTGACAGGTGTGATCAATGAGCAGTTCTTC

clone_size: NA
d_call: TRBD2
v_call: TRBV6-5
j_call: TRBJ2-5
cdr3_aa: CASMTSGAYQETQYF
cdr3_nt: TGTGCCAGCATGACTAGCGGGGCTTACCAAGAGACCCAGTACTTC

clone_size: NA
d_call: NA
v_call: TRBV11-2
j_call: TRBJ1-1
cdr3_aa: CASSTAGNTEAFF
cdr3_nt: TGTGCCAGCAGCACCGCAGGGAACACTGAAGCTTTCTTT

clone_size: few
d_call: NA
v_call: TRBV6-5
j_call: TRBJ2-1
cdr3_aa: CASRREHGEYNEQFF
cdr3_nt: TGTGCCAGCAGGCGGGAACATGGGGAATACAATGAGCAGTTCTTC

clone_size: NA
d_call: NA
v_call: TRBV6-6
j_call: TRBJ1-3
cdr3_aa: CASVQMGGDTIYF
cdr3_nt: TGTGCCAGCGTCCAAATGGGGGGGGACACCATATATTTT

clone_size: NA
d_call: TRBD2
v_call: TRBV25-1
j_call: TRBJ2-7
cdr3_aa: CASSEPSGTYEQYF
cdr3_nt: TGTGCCAGCAGTGAGCCTAGCGGTACCTACGAGCAGTACTTC

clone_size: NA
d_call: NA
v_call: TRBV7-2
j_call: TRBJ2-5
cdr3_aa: CASSLGAGRGSETQYF
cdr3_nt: TGTGCCAGCAGCTTAGGCGCGGGCAGGGGATCGGAGACCCAGTACTTC

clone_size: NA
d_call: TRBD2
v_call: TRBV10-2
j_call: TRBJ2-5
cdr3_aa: CASSEREGETQYF
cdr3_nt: TGCGCCAGCAGTGAGCGGGAGGGAGAGACCCAGTACTTC

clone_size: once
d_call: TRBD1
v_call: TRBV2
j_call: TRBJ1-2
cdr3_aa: CASSAHRDSYGYTF
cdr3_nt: TGTGCCAGCAGCGCCCACCGGGACAGCTATGGCTACACCTTC

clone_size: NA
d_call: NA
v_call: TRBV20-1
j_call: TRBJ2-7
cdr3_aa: CSAKEDLYSGEQYF
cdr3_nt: TGCAGTGCTAAGGAAGATCTGTACAGTGGCGAGCAGTACTTC

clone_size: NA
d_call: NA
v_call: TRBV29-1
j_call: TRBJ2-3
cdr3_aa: CSVARLDTHTDTQYF
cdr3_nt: TGCAGCGTCGCCCGGCTTGATACACACACAGATACGCAGTATTTT

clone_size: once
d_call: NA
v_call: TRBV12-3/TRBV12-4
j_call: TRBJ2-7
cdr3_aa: CASSTPGRTYEQYF
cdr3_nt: TGTGCCAGCAGTACCCCGGGACGGACCTACGAGCAGTACTTC

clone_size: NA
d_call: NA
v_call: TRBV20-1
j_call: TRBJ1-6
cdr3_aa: CSTMGLNSPLHF
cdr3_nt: TGCAGTACCATGGGTCTGAATTCACCCCTCCACTTT